The 27 T cell receptor beta chains below come from one sample, sequenced in a study of shared clonotypes between healthy human individuals. CD8 cells classed as naive were CD45RO-negative and positively selected for CCR7, excluding terminally differentiated effector memory CD45RA+ cells. The assay was immunoSEQ multiplex PCR, and TCRdb's table has in-frame clones only and misses some. In the table there are 2 million or so clones, less than 95% of which are singletons. Sequencing input: naive CD8+ T cells sorted from blood. These receptors were collected from a man between 18 and 29 years old in good health.

The rearrangement joins TRBV10-2 to TRBJ2-2; 13 bases are shared with TRBD2. Losses at the gene ends were 9 bases for V and 0 bases for J; bases not matched to a gene: 1. This CDR3 is built from 15 residues. Germline V gene data show CDR1 as WSHSY and CDR2 as SAAADI. CDR3 loop: CASGTSGTNTGELFF. CDR3 in DNA: TGCGCCAGTGGGACTAGCGGGACGAACACCGGGGAGCTGTTTTTT.

The chain employs TRBV27 and TRBJ2-1; 9 positions match TRBD1. The germline gives CDR1 MNHEY, CDR2 SMNVEV (reference sequence). The CDR3 is 15 amino acids. The junction had 12 bases not matched to a gene; V was cut back by 7 bases and J by 8 bases. The CDR3 DNA follows: TGTGCCAGCAATCCGGGGACAGGGTCTCCGGATGAGCAGTTCTTC. This codes for CASNPGTGSPDEQFF.

The chain joins TRBV4-1 to TRBJ2-7, with no clear D. Germline lookup yields CDR1 MGHRA and CDR2 YSYEKL. The V end was cut by 0 bases, the J end by 3 bases, with 12 bases between. This CDR3 region has 15 residues. CDR3 nucleotide sequence: TGCGCCAGCAGCCAAGATTTCGGAACGAACTACGAGCAGTACTTC. Its translation is CASSQDFGTNYEQYF.

V and J are TRBV5-1 and TRBJ1-2; D might be TRBD1 (5 bases). CDR1 and CDR2 (germline): SGHRS, YFSETQ. V shed 4 bases and J shed 4 bases, with 14 bases lying between them. The CDR3 contains 14 residues. CDR3 sequence: CASSVVDSPYGYTF. As DNA, the CDR3 is TGCGCCAGCAGCGTTGTAGACAGTCCCTATGGCTACACCTTC.

The chain is built from TRBV28 and TRBJ1-6; 7 bases are a match to TRBD1. Germline V gene lookup returns CDR1 MDHEN and CDR2 SYDVKM. J was trimmed by 9 bases and V by 6 bases; bases with no gene match: 8. The CDR3 has 14 residues. Here the CDR3 reads CASSTTGVASPLHF. The DNA of the CDR3 is TGTGCCAGCAGCACAACAGGGGTTGCTTCACCCCTCCACTTT.

The chain carries TRBV2 and TRBJ2-7, with 11 bases aligning to TRBD1. V was pared by 10 bases and J by 6 bases, with 5 bases of the junction left unmatched. Germline CDR1 SNHLY, CDR2 FYNNEI. The CDR3 is made up of 12 amino acids. CDR3 sequence reads: CATGQGAGEQYF. The DNA of the CDR3 is TGTGCCACCGGACAGGGGGCGGGCGAGCAGTACTTC.

A word on this clone: The sample contains more than one DNA sequence encoding this CDR3. The V call is TRBV5-1, the J call TRBJ2-1; 9 bases align to TRBD2. CDR1 SGHRS and CDR2 YFSETQ come from the germline V gene. The CDR3 extends over 15 amino acids. The J segment lost 2 bases and the V segment lost 2 bases, leaving 2 bases of the junction unmatched. The CDR3 here is CASSFAGGPYNEQFF. CDR3 DNA: TGCGCCAGCAGCTTCGCGGGAGGGCCCTACAATGAGCAGTTCTTC.

V usage is TRBV5-1 and J usage is TRBJ2-4; 9 bases match TRBD2. V lost 1 base and J lost 5; bases outside the gene matches: 7. CDR3 length equals 16 residues. The germline V gene encodes CDR1 SGHRS and CDR2 YFSETQ. The CDR3 is CASSLWASGIENIQYF. The CDR3 DNA sequence: TGCGCCAGCAGCTTGTGGGCTAGCGGGATCGAAAACATTCAGTACTTC.

The chain carries TRBV11-2 and TRBJ2-7; TRBD2 is a possible D gene (5 bases). Trimming took 6 bases from V and 5 from J, leaving 8 bases between them. The CDR3 covers 11 residues. Germline values: CDR1 SGHAT, CDR2 FQNNGV. CDR3 sequence (DNA): TGTGCCAGCAGGAGGGCAGACGAGCAGTACTTC. Translated: CASRRADEQYF.

The chain couples TRBV28 to TRBJ1-1; TRBD1 aligns across 9 bases. This CDR3 contains 16 residues. Germline V gives CDR1 MDHEN, CDR2 SYDVKM. V trimming: 5 bases; J trimming: 0 bases; junction bases outside the gene matches: 7. The CDR3 here is CASSLDRGRMNTEAFF. In DNA form, the CDR3 reads TGTGCCAGCAGTCTTGACAGGGGGAGGATGAACACTGAAGCTTTCTTT.

V usage is TRBV4-3 and J usage is TRBJ2-1; 15 nucleotides line up with TRBD2. The length of the CDR3 is 18 residues. CDR1 and CDR2 (germline): LGHNA, YSLEER. V was clipped by 1 base and J by 1 base; unmatched bases: 2. This CDR3 is CASSQGTSGRESYNEQFF. Written as DNA, the CDR3 is TGCGCCAGCAGCCAAGGGACTAGCGGGAGGGAATCCTACAATGAGCAGTTCTTC.

This clone has just one count. The genes are TRBV6-6 and TRBJ1-1; D remains unclear. The V end lost 7 bases, the J end lost 6 bases, and 12 bases lay between the germline ends. CDR3 length: 12 amino acids. CDR1 and CDR2 (germline): MNHNY, SVGAGI (reference sequence). The CDR3 loop is CASTHLGPEAFF. The CDR3 region has the DNA TGTGCCAGCACCCACCTGGGCCCTGAAGCTTTCTTT.

This sequence joins TRBV5-6 and TRBJ2-5; D gene uncertain. Germline-derived CDR1 and CDR2 are SGHDT and YYEEEE. The CDR3 is 16 amino acids. Trimming took 1 base from V and 5 from J, leaving 18 bases between them. CDR3 in amino acids: CASSLLSSTSQETQYF. Here the CDR3 DNA reads TGTGCCAGCAGCTTGCTATCGTCTACGAGCCAGGAGACCCAGTACTTC.

The chain recombines TRBV19 with TRBJ2-2; 8 bases fit TRBD1. The CDR3 has 15 residues. V gave up 6 bases and J gave up 1 base; unmatched junction bases: 4. CDR1 and CDR2 from the germline V gene are LNHDA and SQIVND (reference sequence). CDR3 in DNA: TGTGCCAGTAGCCTGGACAGGGAGAACACCGGGGAGCTGTTTTTT. Translated: CASSLDRENTGELFF.

The chain recombines TRBV5-6 with TRBJ2-7; no reliable D call. Germline assignment: CDR1 SGHDT and CDR2 YYEEEE. The CDR3 sequence is 14 residues long. Trimming removed 4 bases at V and 3 bases at J, with 14 bases between. The CDR3: CASSRLYQNYEQYF. The CDR3 DNA reads TGTGCCAGCAGCCGACTCTACCAGAACTACGAGCAGTACTTC. The whole variable domain, filled in from reference TRBV5-6 and TRBJ2-7, reads DAGVTQSPTHLIKTRGQQVTLRCSPKSGHDTVSWYQQALGQGPQFIFQYYEEEERQRGNFPDRFSGHQFPNYSSELNVNALLLGDSALYLCASSRLYQNYEQYFGPGTRLTVT.

This clone is a singleton in its sample. The chain carries TRBV14 and TRBJ2-3; no definite D call. Germline CDR1 reads SGHDN; CDR2 reads FVKESK. The V and J ends lost 4 bases and 8 bases respectively, with 19 bases between them. There are 15 residues in the CDR3. The CDR3 DNA follows: TGTGCCAGCAGCCTCCGGGCCGAGGACCGCGTTACGCAGTATTTT. It is translated as CASSLRAEDRVTQYF.

The rearrangement links TRBV7-9 to TRBJ2-1, with D possibly being TRBD2 (5 bases). Germline assignment: CDR1 SEHNR and CDR2 FQNEAQ (reference sequence). This CDR3 is 16 amino acids long. Trimming shortened V by 5 bases and J by 5 bases, and 19 bases separated the two germline ends. CDR3 residues: CASSPRGLTWDNEQFF. CDR3 DNA: TGTGCCAGCAGCCCTCGTGGACTCACCTGGGACAATGAGCAGTTCTTC.

The chain has TRBV7-3 and TRBJ2-3; a weak D match, TRBD1 (6 bases). The V end lost 0 bases, the J end lost 0 bases, and 10 bases lay between the germline ends. The CDR3 contains 16 residues. The germline CDR1 and CDR2 sequences are SGHTA and FQGTGA. CDR3 DNA: TGTGCCAGCAGCTTAACGGGGGCTTCTAGCACAGATACGCAGTATTTT. Encoded protein: CASSLTGASSTDTQYF.

This chain connects TRBV7-2 to TRBJ2-1; 9 bases are shared with TRBD2. Germline CDR1 and CDR2: SGHTA and FQGNSA. This CDR3 is built from 13 residues. The J segment lost 8 bases and the V segment lost 5 bases, leaving 4 bases of the junction unmatched. The CDR3 spells CASSRRTSDEQFF. The CDR3 DNA reads as TGTGCCAGCAGCCGTAGGACTAGCGATGAGCAGTTCTTC.

The genes are TRBV2 and TRBJ1-1, with TRBD1 as a possible D gene (5 bases). Germline V gene lookup returns CDR1 SNHLY and CDR2 FYNNEI. The CDR3 runs 15 residues. Trimming left V 6 bases short and J 0 bases short, with 14 bases between. CDR3 sequence: CASSQWTSMNTEAFF. DNA for the CDR3: TGTGCCAGCAGCCAATGGACATCCATGAACACTGAAGCTTTCTTT.

The chain combines TRBV6-1 with TRBJ1-5, with D hard to call. The V gene's germline CDR1 is MNHNS and CDR2 SASEGT. Trimming shortened V by 2 bases and J by 0 bases, and 8 bases separated the two germline ends. The CDR3 is made up of 15 amino acids. The CDR3: CASSEMGISNQPQHF. DNA for the CDR3: TGTGCCAGCAGTGAAATGGGTATTAGCAATCAGCCCCAGCATTTT.

The chain carries TRBV4-1 and TRBJ2-7, with 9 positions matching TRBD2. Trimming took 1 base from V and 5 from J; bases not matched to a gene: 9. Germline CDR1 MGHRA, CDR2 YSYEKL. The CDR3 spans 16 residues. The CDR3 DNA follows: TGCGCCAGCAGCCAAGGCGGCGGGGGGGCTCTCCACGAGCAGTACTTC. Translated: CASSQGGGGALHEQYF.

The chain recombines TRBV29-1 with TRBJ2-1; 7 bases line up with TRBD2. The CDR3 is made up of 16 amino acids. CDR1 is SQVTM and CDR2 is ANQGSEA in the germline V gene. The junction had 12 bases not matched to a gene; V was cut back by 7 bases and J by 0 bases. The CDR3, as DNA: TGCAGCGGGGTAAGCGTGCGGGAGAGCTCCTACAATGAGCAGTTCTTC. Translated: CSGVSVRESSYNEQFF.

This chain joins TRBV2 and TRBJ1-1; D is perhaps TRBD1 (5 bases). The CDR3 totals 14 residues. The germline CDR1 and CDR2 sequences are SNHLY and FYNNEI. V was pared by 0 bases and J by 7 bases, with 12 bases between. The DNA of the CDR3 is TGTGCCAGCAGTGAAGCTGGAGGGGTAATTGAAGCTTTCTTT. This codes for CASSEAGGVIEAFF.

J is TRBJ1-5 and V is TRBV4-1; 12 nucleotides align to TRBD1. The CDR3 runs 20 residues. Germline loops: CDR1 MGHRA, CDR2 YSYEKL. The junction had 15 bases not matched to a gene; V was cut back by 0 bases and J by 6 bases. The CDR3 DNA reads as TGCGCCAGCAGCCAAGAGGAAATCCGGGCCGGGACAGGGGGCTTTCAGCCCCAGCATTTT. Translated: CASSQEEIRAGTGGFQPQHF.

V and J are TRBV29-1 and TRBJ2-7; D may be TRBD2 (6 bases). The CDR3 is 14 amino acids. CDR1 is SQVTM, CDR2 ANQGSEA, per germline. Trimming removed 5 bases from V and 0 bases from J, with 14 bases in between. CDR3: CSVRGSGDSYEQYF. In DNA, the CDR3 is TGCAGCGTTCGGGGTAGCGGAGACTCCTACGAGCAGTACTTC.

The J gene is TRBJ1-5, the V gene TRBV11-2; D gene ambiguous. V shed 2 bases and J shed 5 bases, with 10 bases lying between them. The CDR3 sequence is 14 residues long. The germline CDR1 and CDR2 sequences are SGHAT and FQNNGV. CDR3 region: CASSLYGVDQPQHF. The CDR3 DNA sequence: TGTGCCAGCAGCTTATACGGGGTTGATCAGCCCCAGCATTTT.